This T cell receptor (beta chain) was identified in a study of persistence of HIV-infected CD4 T cells. Overall study findings and caveats: Antigen-responding cells were enriched for degenerate expanded CDR3beta sequences.

Sequencing used immunoSEQ version 4 in survey mode. Clones were read by immunoSEQ multiplex PCR, and TCRdb kept only the in-frame ones, dropping some. Of roughly 64,000 clones in the sample, about four fifths are singletons; the top ten hold more than 1.5%. In germline, CDR1 is SGHRS, CDR2 YFSETQ. Trimming shortened V by 5 bases and J by 1 base, and 12 bases separated the two germline ends. There are 14 residues in the CDR3. Overlapping HIV-1 Gag 15-mer peptides at 0.8 to 1 ug per peptide per mL were used. CD40L-negative CD69-negative CD45RO-high memory CD4+ T cells were sorted as populations depleted of antigen-responding cells. Concerning this clone itself: Its antigen is currently unknown.

The sequencing used CD4+ T cells sorted from PBMCs after roughly 18-hour stimulation, collected from a patient who received antiretroviral therapy. The source is an adult man with HIV who was CMV-seropositive. The rearrangement links TRBV5-1 to TRBJ2-5; D is possibly TRBD1 or TRBD2 (5 bases each). CDR3 amino acids: CASRGEFIQETQYF. CDR3 DNA sequence: TGCGCCAGCAGAGGGGAGTTTATCCAAGAGACCCAGTACTTC.